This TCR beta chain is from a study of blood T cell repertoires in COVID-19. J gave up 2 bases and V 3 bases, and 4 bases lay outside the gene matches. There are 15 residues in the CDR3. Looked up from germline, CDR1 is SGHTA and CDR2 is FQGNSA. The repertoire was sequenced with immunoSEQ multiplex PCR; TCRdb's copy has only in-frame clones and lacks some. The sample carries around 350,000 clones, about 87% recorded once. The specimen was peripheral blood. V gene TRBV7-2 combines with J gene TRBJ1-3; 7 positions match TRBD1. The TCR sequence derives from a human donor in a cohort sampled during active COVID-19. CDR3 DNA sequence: TGTGCCAGCAGCTTGTCGCAGGGGGCTGGAAACACCATATATTTT. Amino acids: CASSLSQGAGNTIYF.